The 26 T cell receptor beta chains listed next were all sequenced from one sample in a study of blood T cell repertoires in COVID-19. Measured with immunoSEQ multiplex PCR; TCRdb has only the in-frame clones, and not every one. The repertoire holds a few hundred thousand clones, with more than 85% as singletons. Material for sequencing was peripheral blood. The receptors derive from a man aged 40-49 years with active or convalescent COVID-19.

This rearrangement joins TRBV7-3 to TRBJ2-2, with TRBD2 identical over 9 bases. Germline assignment: CDR1 SGHTA and CDR2 FQGTGA. The trim removed 5 bases at V and 5 bases at J, leaving 6 bases unmatched. This CDR3 has 15 residues. CDR3 nucleotide sequence: TGTGCCAGCAGCCAGGGGACTAGCAGAACCGGGGAGCTGTTTTTT. Translating gives CASSQGTSRTGELFF.

The chain combines TRBV20-1 with TRBJ1-5; D is undetermined. Germline CDR1 DFQATT, CDR2 SNEGSKA (reference sequence). This CDR3 comprises 18 residues. V lost 3 bases, J lost 0 bases, and 21 bases lay in between. The CDR3 region has the DNA TGCAGTGCTAGTCTCCCGCTAGGCACCGCCTATAGCAATCAGCCCCAGCATTTT. This codes for CSASLPLGTAYSNQPQHF.

This chain joins TRBV28 and TRBJ1-6; TRBD1 agrees at 9 bases. The V gene end was trimmed by 6 bases and the J gene end by 7 bases; junction bases not matched to a gene: 7. The CDR3 is made up of 15 amino acids. Germline V CDR1 and CDR2: MDHEN, SYDVKM. This CDR3 reads CASSPPTGGNSPLHF. CDR3 bases: TGTGCCAGCAGCCCACCGACAGGGGGAAATTCACCCCTCCACTTT.

V and J are TRBV5-1 and TRBJ2-1, with 10 nucleotides matching TRBD2. J lost 6 bases, V lost 3 bases, and 0 bases had no gene match. Germline assignment: CDR1 SGHRS and CDR2 YFSETQ. The CDR3 runs 13 residues. CDR3 nucleotides: TGCGCCAGCAGCTCTAGCGGGAGCAATGAGCAGTTCTTC. Its translation: CASSSSGSNEQFF.

The chain joins TRBV7-3 to TRBJ2-2; 7 nucleotides line up with TRBD1. J lost 4 bases, V lost 5 bases, and 7 bases had no gene match. Germline CDR1 and CDR2: SGHTA and FQGTGA. This CDR3 comprises 15 residues. CDR3 DNA sequence: TGTGCCAGCAGCCCCCGACAGGGAACCACCGGGGAGCTGTTTTTT. This sequence encodes CASSPRQGTTGELFF.

The chain is built from TRBV6-1 and TRBJ2-5; D not certain. Germline loops: CDR1 MNHNS, CDR2 SASEGT. The V end was cut by 0 bases, the J end by 4 bases, with 12 bases between. This CDR3 contains 15 residues. CDR3 DNA: TGTGCCAGCAGTGAAGCGTTTGCGGTGACAGAGACCCAGTACTTC. Its translation: CASSEAFAVTETQYF.

The chain recombines TRBV4-2 with TRBJ2-3; D is possibly TRBD2 (5 bases). V lost 0 bases, J lost 3 bases, and 22 bases lay in between. CDR1 is LGHNA and CDR2 is YNFKEQ in the germline V gene. CDR3 size: 19 residues. The CDR3 DNA sequence: TGTGCCAGCAGCCAAGAAACGGGGTTGAGTAGCGCATTAACAGATACGCAGTATTTT. This sequence encodes CASSQETGLSSALTDTQYF.

A single count supports this clone. This chain joins TRBV19 and TRBJ1-4, with TRBD1 identical over 7 bases. This CDR3 has 15 amino acids. V shed 5 bases and J 7 bases; nucleotides not matched to a gene: 10. Germline V gives CDR1 LNHDA, CDR2 SQIVND (reference sequence). As DNA, the CDR3 is TGTGCCAGTAGTGCCCCGGGACAGCGCTTTGAAAAACTGTTTTTT. This translates into CASSAPGQRFEKLFF.

The rearrangement links TRBV30 to TRBJ2-3, with unresolved D. The CDR3 length is 12 residues. The ends were cut back, 2 bases at V and 4 bases at J, with 7 bases in the middle. Per germline, CDR1 GTSNPN and CDR2 SVGIG (reference sequence). The CDR3 spells CAWSIRSDTQYF. For the CDR3, the DNA is TGTGCCTGGAGTATACGGTCAGATACGCAGTATTTT.

The chain couples TRBV10-2 to TRBJ2-7; TRBD1 is a possible D gene (5 bases). Trimming left V 5 bases short and J 6 bases short, with 8 bases between. This CDR3 contains 11 residues. The germline gives CDR1 WSHSY, CDR2 SAAADI. The CDR3, as DNA: TGCGCCAGCAGTTCAGGGCCCGAGCAGTACTTC. Protein: CASSSGPEQYF.

The rearrangement links TRBV9 to TRBJ2-7; 12 nucleotides agree with TRBD1. CDR3 length equals 17 residues. J lost 7 bases, V lost 2 bases, and 13 bases had no gene match. Germline assignment: CDR1 SGDLS and CDR2 YYNGEE. CDR3 bases: TGTGCCAGCAGCGTGCCCCCGGGACAGGGGGCTCCTGGAGAGCAGTACTTC. Translating gives CASSVPPGQGAPGEQYF.

Points on this clone: The sample holds other DNA sequences that translate to the same CDR3. This chain joins TRBV5-1 and TRBJ2-2; TRBD2 aligns across 10 bases. The V gene's germline CDR1 is SGHRS and CDR2 YFSETQ. J lost 1 base, V lost 4 bases, and 4 bases had no gene match. There are 16 residues in the CDR3. The CDR3 DNA follows: TGCGCCAGCAGCCCCTTAGCGGGGGGGAACACCGGGGAGCTGTTTTTT. The encoded protein is CASSPLAGGNTGELFF.

The rearrangement joins TRBV4-1 to TRBJ2-2, with 9 bases that match TRBD1. V was clipped by 11 bases and J by 6 bases; unmatched bases: 13. In germline, CDR1 is MGHRA, CDR2 YSYEKL. This CDR3 has 15 residues. The DNA of the CDR3 is TGCGCCGGGAGCCGGGACAGGGCGGGTCCCGGGGAGCTGTTTTTT. Translating gives CAGSRDRAGPGELFF.

The sample holds one count of this clone. The CDR3 DNA follows: TGCGCCAGCAGTCTTCCGGGTGTGTATGGCTACACCTTC. It specifies CASSLPGVYGYTF. The chain links TRBV5-1 to TRBJ1-2; no firm D call. The CDR3 is made up of 13 amino acids. V was trimmed by 5 bases and J by 5 bases, leaving 13 bases between them. Per the germline V gene, CDR1 is SGHRS and CDR2 is YFSETQ.

CDR3 sequence (DNA): TGTGCCAGCACCGAGCCGGGACTGAAAAACTATGGCTACACCTTC. Its translation: CASTEPGLKNYGYTF. The chain links TRBV6-5 to TRBJ1-2; D possibly corresponds to TRBD1 (5 bases). CDR3 length: 15 amino acids. Trimming stripped 7 bases from V and 2 bases from J, with 17 bases between. Germline-derived CDR1 and CDR2 are MNHEY and SVGAGI.

The chain is built from TRBV6-2 or TRBV6-3 and TRBJ2-7, with 8 bases matching TRBD1. J gave up 3 bases and V 8 bases, and 6 bases lay outside the gene matches. Germline loops: CDR1 MNHEY, CDR2 SVGEGT. There are 13 residues in the CDR3. CDR3 sequence reads: CASGRTGGYEQYF. CDR3 in DNA: TGTGCCAGCGGCCGAACAGGGGGCTACGAGCAGTACTTC.

The chain is built from TRBV19 and TRBJ1-5; weak D call: TRBD1 (5 bases). The germline V and J ends were trimmed by 5 bases and 7 bases, with 15 bases remaining between them. CDR1 is LNHDA and CDR2 is SQIVND in the germline V gene (reference sequence). This CDR3 region has 14 residues. The CDR3 DNA sequence: TGTGCCAGTAGTCCTTCGAAGGGGTGGCAGCCCCAGCATTTT. Its translation: CASSPSKGWQPQHF.

The chain combines TRBV5-4 with TRBJ1-1; D is undetermined. V lost 0 bases and J lost 1, with 4 bases in between. The length of the CDR3 is 13 residues. From germline, CDR1 is SGHNT and CDR2 YYREEE (reference sequence). The CDR3 DNA is TGTGCCAGCAGCTTGGGCAGGAACACTGAAGCTTTCTTT. It is translated as CASSLGRNTEAFF.

This sequence joins TRBV7-7 and TRBJ2-2; 7 bases map to TRBD1. Germline V gene lookup returns CDR1 SSHAT and CDR2 FNYEAQ (reference sequence). This CDR3 has 15 amino acids. V shed 5 bases, J shed 1 base, and the junction held 4 bases outside the gene matches. CDR3 nucleotides: TGTGCCAGCAGCCCCCGGACAGGGAACACCGGGGAGCTGTTTTTT. Its protein is CASSPRTGNTGELFF.

This chain joins TRBV5-1 and TRBJ2-2, with D possibly matching TRBD1 (6 bases). From germline, CDR1 is SGHRS and CDR2 YFSETQ. Trimming removed 5 bases from V and 5 bases from J, with 10 bases in between. This CDR3 region has 13 residues. CDR3 in amino acids: CASRVDRTGELFF. The CDR3 DNA reads as TGCGCCAGCAGAGTCGACAGGACCGGGGAGCTGTTTTTT.

This clone came up once. The V call is TRBV28, the J call TRBJ2-7, with 7 bases identical to TRBD1. J lost 7 bases, V lost 6 bases, and 12 bases had no gene match. The germline CDR1 and CDR2 sequences are MDHEN and SYDVKM. This CDR3 spans 14 amino acids. The chain's CDR3 is CASSLLTTGSEQYF. CDR3 nucleotides: TGTGCCAGCAGCCTTCTCACGACAGGGAGTGAGCAGTACTTC.

The V gene is TRBV9, the J gene TRBJ1-1; the D is unclear. CDR1 and CDR2 (germline): SGDLS, YYNGEE. This CDR3 spans 14 amino acids. V gave up 0 bases and J gave up 3 bases, with 9 bases separating them. CDR3 sequence reads: CASSVEDSYTEAFF. DNA of the CDR3: TGTGCCAGCAGCGTAGAAGACTCCTACACTGAAGCTTTCTTT. The whole variable domain, remainder taken from reference TRBV9 and TRBJ1-1, is DSGVTQTPKHLITATGQRVTLRCSPRSGDLSVYWYQQSLDQGLQFLIQYYNGEERAKGNILERFSAQQFPDLHSELNLSSLELGDSALYFCASSVEDSYTEAFFGQGTRLTVV.

A word on this clone: Additional DNA sequences in this sample encode the identical CDR3. The J gene is TRBJ2-5, the V gene TRBV12-3 or TRBV12-4; D is unresolved. Trimming took off 6 bases at V and 2 bases at J, with 4 bases between the two ends. CDR3 length: 11 residues. The CDR3 nucleotides read TGTGCCAGCAGCCTTCAAGAGACCCAGTACTTC. Protein product: CASSLQETQYF.

Comments on this clone: Other DNA sequences in the sample encode the same CDR3. V usage is TRBV28 and J usage is TRBJ1-2; perhaps TRBD1 as D (5 bases). With 3 bases removed from V and 2 bases from J, the gap between germline ends came to 7 bases. This CDR3 comprises 13 residues. The V gene's germline CDR1 is MDHEN and CDR2 SYDVKM. CDR3 coding DNA: TGTGCCAGCAGTTTGGGGGGGAACTATGGCTACACCTTC. Translating it yields CASSLGGNYGYTF.

The genes are TRBV7-9 and TRBJ1-5, with 8 bases identical to TRBD1. Germline V lookup: CDR1 SEHNR, CDR2 FQNEAQ (reference sequence). J was trimmed by 0 bases and V by 5 bases; bases with no gene match: 6. This CDR3 has 16 amino acids. CDR3 sequence: CASSTDRGLSNQPQHF. CDR3 sequence (DNA): TGTGCCAGCAGCACAGACAGGGGCCTTAGCAATCAGCCCCAGCATTTT.

The chain recombines TRBV5-4 with TRBJ1-1, with unresolved D. From germline, CDR1 is SGHNT and CDR2 YYREEE (reference sequence). V lost 3 bases and J lost 2, with 14 bases in between. The CDR3 extends over 15 amino acids. In DNA form, the CDR3 reads TGTGCCAGCAGCTGGGGATTCCCGGGAAACACTGAAGCTTTCTTT. It encodes CASSWGFPGNTEAFF.